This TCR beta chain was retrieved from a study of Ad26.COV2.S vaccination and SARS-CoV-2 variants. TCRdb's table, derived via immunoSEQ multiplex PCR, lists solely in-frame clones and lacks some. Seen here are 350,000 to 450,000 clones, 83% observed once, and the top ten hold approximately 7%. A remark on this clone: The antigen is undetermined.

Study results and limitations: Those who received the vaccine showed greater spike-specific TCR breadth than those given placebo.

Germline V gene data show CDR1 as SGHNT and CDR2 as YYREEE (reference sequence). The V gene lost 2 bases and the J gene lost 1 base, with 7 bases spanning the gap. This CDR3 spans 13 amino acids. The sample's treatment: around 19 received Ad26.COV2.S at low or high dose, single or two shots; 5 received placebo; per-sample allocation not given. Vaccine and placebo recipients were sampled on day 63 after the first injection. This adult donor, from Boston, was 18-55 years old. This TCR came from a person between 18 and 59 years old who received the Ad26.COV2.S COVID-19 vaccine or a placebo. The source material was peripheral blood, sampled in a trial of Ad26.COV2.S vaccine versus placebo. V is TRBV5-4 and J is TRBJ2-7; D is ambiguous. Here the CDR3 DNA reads TGTGCCAGCAGCTTCCCCGGGTCCTACGAGCAGTACTTC. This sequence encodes CASSFPGSYEQYF.